The 16 T cell receptor beta chains reported below all come from one sample, sequenced in a study of cytomegalovirus exposure and HLA in healthy donors. Primers included in the PCR were 60 Vbeta and 13 Jbeta primers. The assay was immunoSEQ multiplex PCR, and TCRdb's table has in-frame clones only and misses some. The sample shows 75,000 to 90,000 clones, around 84% of them seen only once. The sequenced sample consisted of PBMCs. The receptors derive from a middle-aged man in good health and CMV-seronegative.

This clone showed up just once. The CDR3 DNA follows: TGCGCCAGCAGCTTGGTTCGCGGGAGCGCTGAAGCTTTCTTT. This sequence encodes CASSLVRGSAEAFF. The rearrangement links TRBV5-1 to TRBJ1-1; D not certain. Germline values: CDR1 SGHRS, CDR2 YFSETQ. Trimming cost V 0 bases and J 6 bases, with 12 bases left between them. The CDR3 sequence is 14 residues long.

The V call is TRBV27, the J call TRBJ2-1; TRBD2 agrees at 10 bases. From germline, CDR1 is MNHEY and CDR2 SMNVEV (reference sequence). Unmatched junction bases numbered 10, after V lost 2 bases and J lost 3 bases. The CDR3 is 18 residues long. CDR3: CASSLLAGEGGNYNEQFF. As DNA, the CDR3 is TGTGCCAGCAGTTTACTAGCGGGAGAAGGTGGGAACTACAATGAGCAGTTCTTC.

This clone has just a few counts. This rearrangement joins TRBV9 to TRBJ2-7, with 9 nucleotides matching TRBD1. Germline loops: CDR1 SGDLS, CDR2 YYNGEE. This CDR3 has 15 amino acids. The V segment lost 0 bases and the J segment 6 bases; nucleotides outside the gene matches: 7. CDR3 DNA: TGTGCCAGCAGCGTAGCGGGACAGGGTACTGTCGAGCAGTACTTC. Protein: CASSVAGQGTVEQYF.

This rearrangement joins TRBV30 to TRBJ2-1, with TRBD2 matching over 7 bases. V lost 2 bases and J lost 6; bases outside the gene matches: 1. Germline CDR1 and CDR2: GTSNPN and SVGIG (reference sequence). The CDR3 runs to 12 residues. CDR3 sequence: CAWSWTSNEQFF. The CDR3 DNA reads as TGTGCCTGGAGTTGGACTAGCAATGAGCAGTTCTTC.

The chain carries TRBV7-2 and TRBJ2-5; D uncertain. Germline CDR1 is SGHTA and CDR2 is FQGNSA. CDR3 size: 11 residues. Trimming removed 8 bases at V and 1 base at J, with 5 bases between. CDR3 region: CASGLQETQYF. CDR3 coding DNA: TGTGCCAGCGGCCTCCAAGAGACCCAGTACTTC.

The chain joins TRBV5-1 to TRBJ1-4; TRBD1 aligns across 7 bases. V lost 0 bases, J lost 5 bases, and 10 bases stayed unmatched. The CDR3 has 17 amino acids. Germline CDR1 is SGHRS and CDR2 is YFSETQ. The CDR3 bases are TGCGCCAGCAGCTTGGGGGAACTACAGGGGCGGAATGAAAAACTGTTTTTT. Its translation: CASSLGELQGRNEKLFF.

This clone was counted only a few times. The chain uses TRBV28 and TRBJ1-4; D possibly corresponds to TRBD1 (6 bases). V dropped 5 bases and J dropped 7 bases, with 23 bases sitting between them. CDR1 is MDHEN and CDR2 is SYDVKM in the germline V gene. This CDR3 has 17 amino acids. DNA of the CDR3: TGTGCCAGCAGTCCCAACCCGACCACAGGGAATATTGAAAAACTGTTTTTT. Translation: CASSPNPTTGNIEKLFF.

This clone was seen a few times. The rearrangement uses TRBV14 and TRBJ2-7; 10 nucleotides match TRBD2. The J segment lost 3 bases and the V segment lost 2 bases, leaving 4 bases of the junction unmatched. This CDR3 region has 15 residues. Germline V CDR1 and CDR2: SGHDN, FVKESK. The CDR3, as DNA: TGTGCCAGCAGCCAACAACTAGCGGGGAGCTACGAGCAGTACTTC. Its protein product is CASSQQLAGSYEQYF.

The chain employs TRBV19 and TRBJ2-5, with D possibly matching TRBD2 (5 bases). The length of the CDR3 is 13 residues. V shed 6 bases and J shed 7 bases, with 15 bases lying between them. Germline V gene lookup returns CDR1 LNHDA and CDR2 SQIVND (reference sequence). The DNA for the CDR3 is TGTGCCAGTAGGCAGGAGGCCTTCGGGACCCAGTACTTC. Residues: CASRQEAFGTQYF.

This clone was recorded a few times. The chain's CDR3 is CASSSDRSEGNQPQHF. CDR3 coding DNA: TGTGCCAGCAGCTCGGACAGGTCTGAAGGCAATCAGCCCCAGCATTTT. The chain is built from TRBV7-9 and TRBJ1-5; 7 nucleotides align to TRBD1. Germline assignment: CDR1 SEHNR and CDR2 FQNEAQ (reference sequence). J gave up 2 bases and V 4 bases, and 8 bases lay outside the gene matches. The CDR3 runs to 16 residues.

This chain joins TRBV9 and TRBJ1-1, with D perhaps matching TRBD1 (6 bases). The CDR3 consists of 16 residues. Germline V gene data show CDR1 as SGDLS and CDR2 as YYNGEE. The germline V and J ends were trimmed by 3 bases and 2 bases, with 17 bases remaining between them. The CDR3 sequence is CASSEGGVVGNTEAFF. The CDR3 DNA follows: TGTGCCAGCAGCGAGGGGGGGGTCGTGGGTAACACTGAAGCTTTCTTT.

CDR3 loop: CASRLTWDRDFYSNQPQHF. CDR3 in DNA: TGTGCCAGCAGACTTACATGGGACAGAGACTTTTATAGCAATCAGCCCCAGCATTTT. The chain uses TRBV28 and TRBJ1-5; 7 nucleotides agree with TRBD1. Trimming cost V 6 bases and J 0 bases; bases outside gene matches: 17. The CDR3 consists of 19 residues. Germline-derived CDR1 and CDR2 are MDHEN and SYDVKM.

The chain carries TRBV6-1 and TRBJ2-3, with 7 nucleotides matching TRBD1. V lost 6 bases and J lost 2; bases outside the gene matches: 5. Looked up from germline, CDR1 is MNHNS and CDR2 is SASEGT. The CDR3 runs 14 residues. Here the CDR3 DNA reads TGTGCCAGCAGGGTGACAGGGTCCACAGATACGCAGTATTTT. Its protein product is CASRVTGSTDTQYF.

V gene TRBV9 combines with J gene TRBJ1-5; D unresolved. Looked up from germline, CDR1 is SGDLS and CDR2 is YYNGEE. With 3 bases removed from V and 3 bases from J, the gap between germline ends came to 13 bases. This CDR3 is built from 15 residues. CDR3 in amino acids: CASSADGRINQPQHF. As DNA, the CDR3 is TGTGCCAGCAGCGCCGATGGCAGGATCAATCAGCCCCAGCATTTT.

This clone was detected only a few times. This rearrangement joins TRBV2 to TRBJ2-7, with TRBD2 as a possible D gene (6 bases). Trimming shortened V by 6 bases and J by 6 bases, and 12 bases separated the two germline ends. CDR3 length equals 12 residues. Germline CDR1 reads SNHLY; CDR2 reads FYNNEI. The CDR3: CASRATSSEQYF. CDR3 in DNA: TGTGCCAGCAGAGCGACTAGTAGCGAGCAGTACTTC.

This chain joins TRBV29-1 and TRBJ1-1, with TRBD1 matching over 9 bases. The CDR3 has 12 residues. J gave up 11 bases and V 1 base, and 5 bases lay outside the gene matches. Germline V gene data show CDR1 as SQVTM and CDR2 as ANQGSEA. The CDR3 region has the DNA TGCAGCGTTGAAGTTTGGACAGGGGCGGCTTTCTTT. It yields the protein CSVEVWTGAAFF.